This TCR beta chain stems from a study of shared clonotypes between healthy human individuals. Study as a whole: Donor ages ranged 18 to 49 years: two women, three men. Whole-study findings and limits: Memory subsets had estimated richness that was generally smaller than that of naive subsets. Among donors, clonotype sharing was expected to be affected by sequencing depth.

Sequenced by immunoSEQ multiplex PCR; TCRdb stores in-frame clones only, minus some. The sample yields hundreds of thousands of clones, 73% seen once. CDR3 length: 15 amino acids. The germline CDR1 and CDR2 sequences are SGHVS and FQNEAQ. J was trimmed by 8 bases and V by 4 bases; bases with no gene match: 7. Of note for this clone: The target antigen is unknown.

This chain uses TRBV7-8 with TRBJ1-4, with 10 bases lining up with TRBD1. The material sequenced was memory CD4+ T cells sorted from blood. Subset given: CD45RA-negative fraction. This clonotype was sampled from a young woman in good health. The CDR3 sequence: CASSSGQGSGEKLFF. The DNA of the CDR3 is TGTGCCAGCAGCTCGGGACAGGGGAGCGGAGAAAAACTGTTTTTT.